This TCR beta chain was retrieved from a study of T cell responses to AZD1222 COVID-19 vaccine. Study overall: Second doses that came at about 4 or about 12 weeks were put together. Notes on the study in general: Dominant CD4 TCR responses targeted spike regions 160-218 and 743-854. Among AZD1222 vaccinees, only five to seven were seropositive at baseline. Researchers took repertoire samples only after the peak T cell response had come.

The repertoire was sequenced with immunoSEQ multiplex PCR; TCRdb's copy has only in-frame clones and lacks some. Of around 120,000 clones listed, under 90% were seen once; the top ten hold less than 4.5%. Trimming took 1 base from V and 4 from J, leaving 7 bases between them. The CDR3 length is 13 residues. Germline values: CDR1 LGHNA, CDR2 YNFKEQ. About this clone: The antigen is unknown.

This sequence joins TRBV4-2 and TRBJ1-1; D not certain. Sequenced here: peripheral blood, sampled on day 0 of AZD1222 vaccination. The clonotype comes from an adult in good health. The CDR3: CASSQGDGTEAFF. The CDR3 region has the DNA TGTGCCAGCAGCCAAGGGGATGGCACTGAAGCTTTCTTT.